This is a list of T cell receptor beta chains from one sample in a study of cytomegalovirus exposure and HLA in healthy donors. Repertoires were generated with immunoSEQ multiplex PCR, while TCRdb's copy carries only in-frame clones and drops some. The profile shows around 100,000 clones, less than 80% of them singletons. Sample: PBMCs. These receptors were taken from a woman aged 40 to 50 in good health and CMV-seropositive. Each CDR3 is given with its conserved first and last residue. Each record gives: clone size, D gene, J gene, V gene, CDR3 DNA, CDR3 protein. D genes are given only for firm matches. Only part of the rows carry a size: once, few, many, or a class if the clone is expanded.

. . TRBJ2-7 TRBV6-1 TGTGCCAGCAGTGAGAGTAGAGGGCAGGGGAGAACCTACGAGCAGTACTTC CASSESRGQGRTYEQYF
. TRBD1 TRBJ1-1 TRBV10-1 TGCGCCAGCTTTACAAACCGGGACAGGGAGAACACTGAAGCTTTCTTT CASFTNRDRENTEAFF
. TRBD1 TRBJ2-7 TRBV7-8 TGTGCCAGCAGCTTAGGATGGGACAGGGCCTACGAGCAGTACTTC CASSLGWDRAYEQYF
once TRBD1 TRBJ1-1 TRBV12-5 TGTGCTAGTGGTTTCAGTAGGGACAGAACCCCTGAAGCTTTCTTT CASGFSRDRTPEAFF
. . TRBJ2-2 TRBV7-2 TGTGCCAGCAGCCCGATTCTAGGTTACACCGGGGAGCTGTTTTTT CASSPILGYTGELFF
. TRBD2 TRBJ2-7 TRBV9 TGTGCCAGCAGCGTTGGGAGGGAGGGCCGGTTACTCGAGCAGTACTTC CASSVGREGRLLEQYF
. . TRBJ2-7 TRBV7-8 TGTGCCAGCAGCTTTGGACTGACCACCTACGAGCAGTACTTC CASSFGLTTYEQYF
. TRBD1 TRBJ2-2 TRBV7-9 TGTGCCAGCAGCCAGGGGGACGTCGGGGAGCTGTTTTTT CASSQGDVGELFF
few TRBD1 TRBJ1-2 TRBV6-5 TGTGCCACTGGACAGGGCTGGGGCTACACCTTC CATGQGWGYTF
. TRBD1 TRBJ2-7 TRBV6-5 TGTGCCAGCAGTTCCGGACAGGGTTCCTACGAGCAGTACTTC CASSSGQGSYEQYF
. . TRBJ1-1 TRBV6-5 TGTGCCAGCAGATCGGACAGATTGAACACTGAAGCTTTCTTT CASRSDRLNTEAFF
few TRBD2 TRBJ2-3 TRBV4-1 TGCGCCAGCAGCCAAGGGCTAGCGGGAGGGCTGGATACGCAGTATTTT CASSQGLAGGLDTQYF
. TRBD2 TRBJ2-3 TRBV5-1 TGCGCCAGCAGCTTCCCCCCCTGGACTAGCGGGGGGATCACAGATACGCAGTATTTT CASSFPPWTSGGITDTQYF
. TRBD1 TRBJ2-1 TRBV6-6 TGTGCCAGCAGCTCGGGACAGGAGTGGAATGAGCAGTTCTTC CASSSGQEWNEQFF
. . TRBJ1-2 TRBV12-5 TGTGCTAGTGGTTTACAGACCGACTATGGCTACACCTTC CASGLQTDYGYTF
few . TRBJ2-5 TRBV28 TGTGCCAGCAGTTCCCCTTGGGGGGTATACCTACAAGAGACCCAGTACTTC CASSSPWGVYLQETQYF
. . TRBJ1-2 TRBV7-9 TGTGCCAGCAGGCCCTGGGGGGGCCCTAACTATGGCTACACCTTC CASRPWGGPNYGYTF
. TRBD1 TRBJ2-1 TRBV4-3 TGCGCCAGCAGCCAAGATCTGGGACAGGGGCGAGGCTACAATGAGCAGTTCTTC CASSQDLGQGRGYNEQFF
. . TRBJ2-7 TRBV27 TGTGCCAGCACCAACTCCTACGAGCAGTACTTC CASTNSYEQYF
. . TRBJ2-5 TRBV19 TGTGCCAGTAGTATTTCCCTAAACTACGAAGAGACCCAGTACTTC CASSISLNYEETQYF
. . TRBJ1-1 TRBV29-1 TGCAGCGTTGGACCGTCGGGTAAGAGGGAAGCTTTCTTT CSVGPSGKREAFF
. . TRBJ2-7 TRBV7-9 TGTTCCAGCAGCTCGCCGGGAACGGCCTACGAGCAGTACTTC CSSSSPGTAYEQYF
. . TRBJ2-6 TRBV5-4 TGTGCCAGTAGCTTAGGGACACCCCTCTCTGGGGCCAACGTCCTGACTTTC CASSLGTPLSGANVLTF
. TRBD2 TRBJ2-1 TRBV7-8 TGTGCCAGCAGCTTAGGACTAGCGGGAGGAATGGGAGGTGAGCAGTTCTTC CASSLGLAGGMGGEQFF
few TRBD2 TRBJ2-3 TRBV28 TGTGCCAGCAGTCCCCTGACTAGCGGGGACCGCACAGATACGCAGTATTTT CASSPLTSGDRTDTQYF
. TRBD2 TRBJ2-1 TRBV7-2 TGTGCCAGCAGCTTAGTAGCGGGGCAAAATGAGCAGTTCTTC CASSLVAGQNEQFF
. TRBD1 TRBJ1-2 TRBV7-9 TGTTCCAGCAGCAACCGGGACAGGGGTTGGAGTGGCTACACCTTC CSSSNRDRGWSGYTF
. . TRBJ2-5 TRBV7-6 TGTGCCAGCAGCTTATTGACGGGGTGGGAGACCCAGTACTTC CASSLLTGWETQYF
. . TRBJ2-3 TRBV7-9 TGTGCCAGCAGCTTAGTCGCTAGCAGCACAGATACGCAGTATTTT CASSLVASSTDTQYF
. TRBD1 TRBJ1-5 TRBV18 TGTGCCAGCTCACCAGGACAGGGCCACTATAGCAATCAGCCCCAGCATTTT CASSPGQGHYSNQPQHF
. . TRBJ2-3 TRBV7-2 TGTGCCAGCAGCCGACTCCTAGGTACGCAGTATTTT CASSRLLGTQYF
few . TRBJ2-6 TRBV29-1 TGCAGCGTTGTACTAGTCCCCTCTGGGGCCAACGTCCTGACTTTC CSVVLVPSGANVLTF